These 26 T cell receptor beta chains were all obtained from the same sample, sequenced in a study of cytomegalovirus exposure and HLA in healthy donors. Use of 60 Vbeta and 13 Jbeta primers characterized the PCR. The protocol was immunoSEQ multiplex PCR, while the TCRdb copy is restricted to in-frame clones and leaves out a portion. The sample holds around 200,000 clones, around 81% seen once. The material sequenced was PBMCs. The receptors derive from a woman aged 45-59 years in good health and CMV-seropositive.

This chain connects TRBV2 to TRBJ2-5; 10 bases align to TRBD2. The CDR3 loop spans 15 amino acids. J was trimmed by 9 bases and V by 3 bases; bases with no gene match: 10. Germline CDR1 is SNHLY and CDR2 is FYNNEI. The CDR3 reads CASSEALAGVKPQYF. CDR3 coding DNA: TGTGCCAGCAGTGAGGCGCTAGCGGGGGTGAAGCCCCAGTACTTC.

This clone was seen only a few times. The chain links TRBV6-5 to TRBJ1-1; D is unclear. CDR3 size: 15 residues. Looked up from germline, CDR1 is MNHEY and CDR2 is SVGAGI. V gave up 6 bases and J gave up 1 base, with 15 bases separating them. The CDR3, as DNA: TGTGCCAGCAGGACCGCCGCCGGGTCGAACACTGAAGCTTTCTTT. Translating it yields CASRTAAGSNTEAFF.

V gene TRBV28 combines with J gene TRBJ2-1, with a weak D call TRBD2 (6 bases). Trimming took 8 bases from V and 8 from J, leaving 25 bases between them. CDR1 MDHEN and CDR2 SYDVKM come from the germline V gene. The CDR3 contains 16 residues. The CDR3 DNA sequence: TGTGCCAGCCCACCGGGAGTCGCGGGGTTGTTACATGAGCAGTTCTTC. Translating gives CASPPGVAGLLHEQFF.

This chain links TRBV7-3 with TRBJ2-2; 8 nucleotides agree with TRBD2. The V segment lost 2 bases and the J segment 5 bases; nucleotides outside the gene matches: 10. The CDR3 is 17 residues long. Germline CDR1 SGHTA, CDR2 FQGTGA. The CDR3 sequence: CASSLGHPGLGTGELFF. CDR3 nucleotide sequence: TGTGCCAGCAGCTTAGGACACCCGGGACTAGGGACCGGGGAGCTGTTTTTT. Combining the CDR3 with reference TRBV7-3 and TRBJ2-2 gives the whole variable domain GAGVSQTPSNKVTEKGKYVELRCDPISGHTALYWYRQSLGQGPEFLIYFQGTGAADDSGLPNDRFFAVRPEGSVSTLKIQRTERGDSAVYLCASSLGHPGLGTGELFFGEGSRLTVL.

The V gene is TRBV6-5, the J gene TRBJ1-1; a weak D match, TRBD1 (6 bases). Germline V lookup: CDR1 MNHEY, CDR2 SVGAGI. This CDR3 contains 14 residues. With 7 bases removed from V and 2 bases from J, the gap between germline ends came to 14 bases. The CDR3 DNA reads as TGTGCCAGCAATAACAGGGCCCTAAACACTGAAGCTTTCTTT. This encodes CASNNRALNTEAFF.

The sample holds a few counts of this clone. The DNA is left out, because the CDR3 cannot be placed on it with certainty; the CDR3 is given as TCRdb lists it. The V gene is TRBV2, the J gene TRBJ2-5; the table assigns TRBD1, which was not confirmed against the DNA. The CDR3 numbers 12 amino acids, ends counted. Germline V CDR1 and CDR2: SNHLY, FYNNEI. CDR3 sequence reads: CASHFGPETQYF.

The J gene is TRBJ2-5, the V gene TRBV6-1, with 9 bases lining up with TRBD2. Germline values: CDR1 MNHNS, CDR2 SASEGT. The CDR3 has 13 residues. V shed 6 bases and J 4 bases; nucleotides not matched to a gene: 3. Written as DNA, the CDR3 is TGTGCCAGCAGGATTAGCGGGAGAGAGACCCAGTACTTC. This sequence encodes CASRISGRETQYF.

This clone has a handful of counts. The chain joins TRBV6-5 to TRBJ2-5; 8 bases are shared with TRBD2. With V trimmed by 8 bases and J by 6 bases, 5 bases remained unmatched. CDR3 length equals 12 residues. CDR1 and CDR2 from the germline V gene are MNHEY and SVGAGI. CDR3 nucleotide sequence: TGTGCCAGCGGCGGGGGGCTTAAGACCCAGTACTTC. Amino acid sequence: CASGGGLKTQYF.

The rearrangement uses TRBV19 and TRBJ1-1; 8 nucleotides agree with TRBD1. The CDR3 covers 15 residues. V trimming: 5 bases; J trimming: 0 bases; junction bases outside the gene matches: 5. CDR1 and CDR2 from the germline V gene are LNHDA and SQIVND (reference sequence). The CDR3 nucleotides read TGTGCCAGTAGTCTAGGGACAGGTCTGAACACTGAAGCTTTCTTT. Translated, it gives CASSLGTGLNTEAFF.

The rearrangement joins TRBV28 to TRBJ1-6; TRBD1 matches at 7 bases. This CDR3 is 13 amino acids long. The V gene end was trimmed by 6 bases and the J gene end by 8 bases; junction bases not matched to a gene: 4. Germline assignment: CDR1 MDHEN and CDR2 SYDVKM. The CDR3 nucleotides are TGTGCCAGCAGACAGGGGACGGATTCACCCCTCCACTTT. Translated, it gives CASRQGTDSPLHF. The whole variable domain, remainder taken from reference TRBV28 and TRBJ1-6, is DVKVTQSSRYLVKRTGEKVFLECVQDMDHENMFWYRQDPGLGLRLIYFSYDVKMKEKGDIPEGYSVSREKKERFSLILESASTNQTSMYLCASRQGTDSPLHFGNGTRLTVT.

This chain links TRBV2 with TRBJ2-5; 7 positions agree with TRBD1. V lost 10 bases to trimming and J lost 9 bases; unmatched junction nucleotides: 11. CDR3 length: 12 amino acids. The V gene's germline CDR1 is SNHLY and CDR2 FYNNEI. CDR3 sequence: CATKGQAGAQYF. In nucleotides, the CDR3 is TGTGCCACGAAAGGACAGGCAGGGGCCCAGTACTTC.

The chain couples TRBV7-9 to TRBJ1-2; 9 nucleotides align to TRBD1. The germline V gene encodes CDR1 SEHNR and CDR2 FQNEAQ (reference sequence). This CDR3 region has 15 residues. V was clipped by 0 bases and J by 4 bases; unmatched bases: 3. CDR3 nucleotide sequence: TGTGCCAGCAGCTTAGCGGGACAGGGACTCTATGGCTACACCTTC. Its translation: CASSLAGQGLYGYTF.

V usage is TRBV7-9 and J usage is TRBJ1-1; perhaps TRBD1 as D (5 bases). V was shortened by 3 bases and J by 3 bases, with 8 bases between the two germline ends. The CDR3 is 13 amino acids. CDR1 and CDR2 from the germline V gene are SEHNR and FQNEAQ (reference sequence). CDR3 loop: CASSFGGYTEAFF. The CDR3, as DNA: TGTGCCAGCAGCTTTGGGGGGTACACTGAAGCTTTCTTT.

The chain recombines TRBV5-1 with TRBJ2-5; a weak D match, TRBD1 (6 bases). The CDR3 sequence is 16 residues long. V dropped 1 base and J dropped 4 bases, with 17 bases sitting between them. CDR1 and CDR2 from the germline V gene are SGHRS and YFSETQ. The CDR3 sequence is CASSLNPPTGLETQYF. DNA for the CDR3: TGCGCCAGCAGCTTGAATCCCCCTACAGGGCTAGAGACCCAGTACTTC.

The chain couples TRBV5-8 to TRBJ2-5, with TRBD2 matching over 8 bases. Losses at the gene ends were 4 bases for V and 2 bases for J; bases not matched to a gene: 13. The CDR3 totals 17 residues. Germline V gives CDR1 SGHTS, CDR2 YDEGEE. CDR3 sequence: CASSQMRTGGGQETQYF. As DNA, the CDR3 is TGTGCCAGCAGCCAAATGAGGACCGGGGGGGGACAAGAGACCCAGTACTTC.

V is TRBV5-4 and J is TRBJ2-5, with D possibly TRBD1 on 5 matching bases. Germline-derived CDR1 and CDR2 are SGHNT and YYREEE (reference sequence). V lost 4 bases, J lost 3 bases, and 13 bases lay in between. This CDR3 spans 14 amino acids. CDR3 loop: CASSLRTTEETQYF. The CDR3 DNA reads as TGTGCCAGCAGCCTTAGGACAACCGAAGAGACCCAGTACTTC.

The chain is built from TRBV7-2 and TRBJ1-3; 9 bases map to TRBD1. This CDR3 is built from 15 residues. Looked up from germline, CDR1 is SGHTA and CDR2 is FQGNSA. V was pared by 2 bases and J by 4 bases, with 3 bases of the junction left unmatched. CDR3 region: CASSLRTGAGNTIYF. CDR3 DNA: TGTGCCAGCAGCTTAAGGACAGGGGCCGGAAACACCATATATTTT.

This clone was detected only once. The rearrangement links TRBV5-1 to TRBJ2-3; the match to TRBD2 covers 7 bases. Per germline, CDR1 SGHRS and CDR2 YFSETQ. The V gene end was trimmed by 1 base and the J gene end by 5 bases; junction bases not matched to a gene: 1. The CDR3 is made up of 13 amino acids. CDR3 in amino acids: CASSLQRGDTQYF. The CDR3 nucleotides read TGCGCCAGCAGCTTGCAGCGGGGAGATACGCAGTATTTT.

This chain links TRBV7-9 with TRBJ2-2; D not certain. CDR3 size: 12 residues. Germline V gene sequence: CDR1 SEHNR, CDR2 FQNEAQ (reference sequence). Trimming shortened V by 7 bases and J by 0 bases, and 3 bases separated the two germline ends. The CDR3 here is CASTPNTGELFF. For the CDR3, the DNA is TGTGCCAGCACTCCGAACACCGGGGAGCTGTTTTTT.

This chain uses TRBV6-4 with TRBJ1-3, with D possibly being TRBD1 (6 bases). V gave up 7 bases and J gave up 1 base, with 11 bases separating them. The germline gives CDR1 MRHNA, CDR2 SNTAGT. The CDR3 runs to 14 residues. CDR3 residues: CASIKTGSGNTIYF. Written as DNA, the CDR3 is TGTGCCAGCATCAAAACAGGGTCTGGAAACACCATATATTTT.

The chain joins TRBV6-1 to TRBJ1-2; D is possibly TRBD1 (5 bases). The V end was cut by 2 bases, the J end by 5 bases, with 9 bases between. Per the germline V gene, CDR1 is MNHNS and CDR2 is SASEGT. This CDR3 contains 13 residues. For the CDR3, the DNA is TGTGCCAGCAGTGAAACGTCAGGGTATGGCTACACCTTC. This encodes CASSETSGYGYTF.

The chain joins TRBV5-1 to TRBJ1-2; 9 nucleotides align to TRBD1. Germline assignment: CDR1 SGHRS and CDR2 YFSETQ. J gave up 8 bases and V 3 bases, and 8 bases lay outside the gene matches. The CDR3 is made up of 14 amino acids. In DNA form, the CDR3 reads TGCGCCAGCAGCTCGGGACAGGGAGAGGGGGGCTACACCTTC. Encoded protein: CASSSGQGEGGYTF.

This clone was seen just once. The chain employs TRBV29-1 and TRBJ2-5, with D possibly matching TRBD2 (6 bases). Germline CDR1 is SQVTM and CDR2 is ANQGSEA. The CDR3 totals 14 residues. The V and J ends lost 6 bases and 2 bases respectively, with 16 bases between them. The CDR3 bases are TGCAGCGTAGATGGGGGGACCTCTCAAGAGACCCAGTACTTC. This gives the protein CSVDGGTSQETQYF.

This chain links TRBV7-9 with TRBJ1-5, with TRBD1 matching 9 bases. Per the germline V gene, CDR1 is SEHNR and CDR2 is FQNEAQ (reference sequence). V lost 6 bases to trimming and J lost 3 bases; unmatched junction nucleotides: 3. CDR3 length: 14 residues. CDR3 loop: CASSTGGSNQPQHF. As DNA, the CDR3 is TGTGCCAGCAGTACAGGGGGCTCCAATCAGCCCCAGCATTTT.

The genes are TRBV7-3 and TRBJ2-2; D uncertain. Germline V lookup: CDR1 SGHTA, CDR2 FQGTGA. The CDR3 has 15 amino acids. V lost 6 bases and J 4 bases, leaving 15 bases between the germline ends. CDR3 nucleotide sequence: TGTGCCAGCAGTCCGGAAACCAGCGCCACCGGGGAGCTGTTTTTT. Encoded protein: CASSPETSATGELFF.

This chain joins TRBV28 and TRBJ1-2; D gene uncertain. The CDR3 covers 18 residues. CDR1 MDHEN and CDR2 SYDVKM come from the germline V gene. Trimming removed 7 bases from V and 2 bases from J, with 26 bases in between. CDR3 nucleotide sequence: TGTGCCAGCACTCCTCCGAGGCGCCGAGGAGGGCTCAACTATGGCTACACCTTC. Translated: CASTPPRRRGGLNYGYTF.